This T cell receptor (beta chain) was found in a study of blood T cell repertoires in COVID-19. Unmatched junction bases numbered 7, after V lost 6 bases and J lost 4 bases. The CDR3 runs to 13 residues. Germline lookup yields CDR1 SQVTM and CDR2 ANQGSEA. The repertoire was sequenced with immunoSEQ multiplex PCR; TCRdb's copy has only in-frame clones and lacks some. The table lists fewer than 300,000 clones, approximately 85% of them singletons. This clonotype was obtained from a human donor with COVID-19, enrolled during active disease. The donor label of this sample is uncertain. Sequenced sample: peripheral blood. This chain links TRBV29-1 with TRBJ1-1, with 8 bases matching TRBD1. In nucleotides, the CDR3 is TGCAGCGTCCTAGCACAGGGGGGCACTGAAGCTTTCTTT. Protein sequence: CSVLAQGGTEAFF.